These T cell receptor beta chains were read from a single sample in a study of blood T cell repertoires in COVID-19. Profiled with immunoSEQ multiplex PCR; TCRdb holds only in-frame clones, not every one. In the table there are about 63,000 clones, around 87% of which are singletons. The sequencing input was peripheral blood. These receptors originate from a man aged 50-60 years with active COVID-19. The CDR3 runs from the conserved cysteine through the conserved F or W. Each record gives: clone size, V gene, J gene, D gene, CDR3 DNA, CDR3 protein. D genes are given only for firm matches. Expanded clones get a size class; other rows say once, few or many, or leave the size out.

>.|TRBV7-2|TRBJ2-2|.
TGTGCCAGCAGCTTAAAGAGCACCGGGGAGCTGTTTTTT
CASSLKSTGELFF
>once|TRBV2|TRBJ1-2|TRBD1
TGTGCCAGCAGGGGGACAGTCTTTTTGGGCTACACCTTC
CASRGTVFLGYTF
>.|TRBV27|TRBJ2-1|.
TGTGCCAGCAGGATAAGCGGTGGTGGGCAGTTCTTC
CASRISGGGQFF
>.|TRBV19|TRBJ2-1|TRBD2
TGTGCCAGTAAGAGCCAAGGACTAGCGGGTTACAATGAGCAGTTCTTC
CASKSQGLAGYNEQFF
>.|TRBV12-3/TRBV12-4|TRBJ2-3|TRBD1
TGTGCCAGCAGTTTTGGACAGGGGGTGAAACGGTATTTT
CASSFGQGVKRYF
>.|TRBV4-1|TRBJ2-7|TRBD2
TGCGCCAGCAGCCAGCGACTAGCGGATGAGCAGTACTTC
CASSQRLADEQYF
>.|TRBV5-8|TRBJ1-5|.
TGTGCCAGCAGCCTCGAGGGTAAGCTTCAGCCCCAGCATTTT
CASSLEGKLQPQHF
>.|TRBV11-2|TRBJ1-2|TRBD1
TGTGCCAGCAGCACTGACAGGGTATATGGCTACACCTTC
CASSTDRVYGYTF
>few|TRBV7-9|TRBJ2-7|.
TGTGCCAGCAGCTTAAATATTGAGACTTTGAGCTTC
CASSLNIETLSF
>.|TRBV19|TRBJ2-2|.
TGTGCCAGTAGACGGGCGACTCGGAGGACCGGGGAGCTGTTTTTT
CASRRATRRTGELFF
>.|TRBV7-2|TRBJ1-2|TRBD1
TGTGCCAGCAGCCACAGGGGGAATGGTGGCTACACCTTC
CASSHRGNGGYTF
>.|TRBV10-3|TRBJ1-6|.
TGTGCCATCACGGCGGGGGCACGTTCACCCCTCCACTTT
CAITAGARSPLHF
>.|TRBV19|TRBJ2-7|TRBD2
TGTGCCAGTAGTTTGGGGGAGGGAAACGTCTACGAGCAGTACTTC
CASSLGEGNVYEQYF
>.|TRBV7-2|TRBJ1-1|.
TGTGCCAGCAGCTTACAGGTACCTCCCACTGAAGCTTTCTTT
CASSLQVPPTEAFF
>.|TRBV7-2|TRBJ1-1|.
TGTGCCAGCAGCCTGTCGAGCCTAATGAACACTGAAGCTTTCTTT
CASSLSSLMNTEAFF
>.|TRBV13|TRBJ2-5|TRBD2
TGTGCCAGCAGCTTAAGTAGCGGGACGGGCCGGGGGACCCAGTACTTC
CASSLSSGTGRGTQYF
>.|TRBV4-1|TRBJ1-1|TRBD1
TGCGCCAGCAGCCACGGACAGGAGGGCACTGAAGCTTTCTTT
CASSHGQEGTEAFF
>.|TRBV7-2|TRBJ2-2|TRBD2
TGTGCCAGCAGCTTAGAAACGGGGGGAACCGGGGAGCTGTTTTTT
CASSLETGGTGELFF
>.|TRBV24-1|TRBJ2-3|TRBD2
TGTGCCACCAGTGACATCGGGACTAGCGGACGCACAGATACGCAGTATTTT
CATSDIGTSGRTDTQYF
>.|TRBV25-1|TRBJ1-4|.
TGTGCCAGCAGAGGCACAGGGTATGAAAAACTGTTTTTT
CASRGTGYEKLFF
>.|TRBV7-9|TRBJ2-5|.
TGTGCCAGCAGTCTCGACACCAGGCAGTACTTC
CASSLDTRQYF
>few|TRBV19|TRBJ1-5|.
TGTGCCAGTAGTAAGTCGCAGGGCAATCAGCCCCAGCATTTT
CASSKSQGNQPQHF
>.|TRBV5-8|TRBJ2-1|TRBD2
TGTGCCAGCAGCTCGGACGGACTAGCGGGAGGGCATGAGCAGTTCTTC
CASSSDGLAGGHEQFF
>.|TRBV28|TRBJ2-1|.
TGTGCCAGCAGTTTGGGGCAGGGCGAGCAGTTCTTC
CASSLGQGEQFF
>.|TRBV5-4|TRBJ2-1|TRBD2
TGTGCCAGCAGCACGGGGGGGGGCGGGTCCTACAATGAGCAGTTCTTC
CASSTGGGGSYNEQFF
>.|TRBV9|TRBJ2-2|.
TGTGCCAGCAGCGTTCAGAACACCGGGGAGCTGTTTTTT
CASSVQNTGELFF
>few|TRBV6-2/TRBV6-3|TRBJ2-6|TRBD1
TGTGCCAGCAGTTACTCGACCAGGGGGTCTGGGGCCAACGTCCTGACTTTC
CASSYSTRGSGANVLTF
>.|TRBV9|TRBJ2-1|TRBD2
TGTGCCAGCAGCGTAGCTCCCCAAGTGGCGGGAGGTAGCTACAATGAGCAGTTCTTC
CASSVAPQVAGGSYNEQFF
>.|TRBV7-9|TRBJ1-4|TRBD1
TGTGCCAGCAGCCCGGGACAGGGAAGCGAAAAACTGTTTTTT
CASSPGQGSEKLFF
>.|TRBV10-2|TRBJ2-7|TRBD1
TGCGCCAGCAGTGAACAGGGGGCCTACGAGCAGTACTTC
CASSEQGAYEQYF
>few|TRBV7-8|TRBJ2-7|.
TGTGCCAGCAGCGAACAGATGACCTCCTACGAGCAGTACTTC
CASSEQMTSYEQYF
>.|TRBV2|TRBJ1-4|.
TGTGCCAGCAGTGAGTTAAGTACAGCCAGCGAAAAACTGTTTTTT
CASSELSTASEKLFF
>.|TRBV3-1/TRBV3-2|TRBJ2-3|.
TGTGCCAGCAGCCAAGGGACTAAAGATACGCAGTATTTT
CASSQGTKDTQYF
>.|TRBV3-1/TRBV3-2|TRBJ1-1|.
TGTGCCAGCAGCCAAGTCCTAACAGGGATGAACACTGAAGCTTTCTTT
CASSQVLTGMNTEAFF
>once|TRBV7-8|TRBJ2-7|.
TGTGCCAGCAGCTTAGGAGCCTCGGGATACGAGCAGTACTTC
CASSLGASGYEQYF
>.|TRBV7-8|TRBJ1-1|.
TGTGCCAGCAGCTTCGGGACTGAAGCTTTCTTT
CASSFGTEAFF
>.|TRBV19|TRBJ2-1|TRBD2
TGTGCCAGTAGCACAGGGTTGGTGAGAGCGGGGGGAAACAATGAGCAGTTCTTC
CASSTGLVRAGGNNEQFF
>.|TRBV4-2|TRBJ1-1|TRBD1
TGTGCCAGCAGCCAAACAGGGGTGGCTGAAGCTTTCTTT
CASSQTGVAEAFF
>once|TRBV7-3|TRBJ2-7|TRBD1
TGTGCCAGCAGCTCCCAAGCCGGGACAGGGGCCGAGCAGTACTTC
CASSSQAGTGAEQYF
>.|TRBV27|TRBJ1-2|.
TGTGCCAGCAGTATTATAGGGGGTGGCTACACCTTC
CASSIIGGGYTF
>.|TRBV9|TRBJ2-1|TRBD2
TGTGCCAGCAGCGGGACTAGCGGGGGGGGTTCTTCCTACAATGAGCAGTTCTTC
CASSGTSGGGSSYNEQFF
>.|TRBV13|TRBJ1-4|.
TGTGCCAGCAGCTTAGCCGCGCCCGGAACAGGTGATGAAAAACTGTTTTTT
CASSLAAPGTGDEKLFF
>.|TRBV2|TRBJ2-3|TRBD2
TGTGCCAGCAGTGAGCCTAGCGGGAGGGCCCTCACAGATACGCAGTATTTT
CASSEPSGRALTDTQYF
>.|TRBV6-1|TRBJ2-7|.
TGTGCCAGCAGTGAATCCCTTCGCTCCTACGAGCAGTACTTC
CASSESLRSYEQYF
>.|TRBV19|TRBJ1-1|.
TGTGCCGGTAGTAAATGGGGAGGGGGGAACACTGAAGCTTTCTTT
CAGSKWGGGNTEAFF